Included here is one TCR beta chain sequence, with context. The clone's antigen remains unknown. Per-base qualities were not stored, and no clone one base away is much larger. The donors were healthy, HIV-negative adults who had no recently reported acute infections or vaccinations. Only Caucasian adults living in Nashville, Tennessee, USA were represented among the donors. Magnetic negative selection was used to enrich CD4+ T cells, after which naive cells were positively selected on CD45RA and the negative fraction became the memory subset. After blood collection by leukapheresis, PBMCs were isolated using Ficoll-Histopaque density gradient centrifugation and then cryopreserved in the vapor phase of liquid nitrogen. Analytical flow cytometry was used to check the purity and quantity of each magnetically sorted T cell population. Genomic DNA was isolated from every sorted fraction and measured by UV absorbance on a Nanodrop 2000c.

Trimming takes 5 bases from V and 2 bases from J, and the germline ends sit 9 bases apart. The CDR3 goes from the cysteine to the phenylalanine over 13 residues. Here the CDR3 DNA is all that survives: 39 bases in frame from base 1. CDR1 SGHVS and CDR2 FQNEAQ were looked up in the germline V gene. The data are from a study of shared clonotypes between healthy human individuals (dated by TCRdb to 2020 to 2022). Study-wide context: A couple of women and a few men aged 18 to 49 years were included in the cohort. Libraries were prepared and TCR repertoires were sequenced by different laboratories using diverse techniques, in order to increase sequencing depth and limit assay-specific biases. The study deeply sequenced blood TCR repertoires of about 5 healthy adults to estimate repertoire size and the extent of clonotype sharing between individuals. Leukapheresis yielded between about 0.85 and 10 billion PBMCs per donor. For each donor, three plates each were used for CD4 naive and CD4 memory, two plates were used for CD8 naive, and one plate was used for CD8 memory. What the study reported, not specific to this receptor: Based on pairwise subsampling, the degree of clonotype sharing among donors was expected to be affected by sequencing depth. Sampling was limited to blood, and TCR repertoires in tissue likely differ from TCR repertoires in blood. The small number of donors limited the genetic and exposure-history diversity represented. Across four donors, around 5% of naive CD4, around 3.5% of naive CD8, about 2.3% of memory CD4, and roughly 0.41% of memory CD8 clonotypes were shared. Estimated clonotype richness was generally larger for naive than for memory subsets. Even with the large sequencing depth, rarefaction of the sorted-subset datasets indicated that sequencing was incomplete. Clonotypes shared by all four sorted-subset donors showed higher generation probabilities than non-shared clonotypes.

TCR CDR3 regions were amplified from genomic DNA by multiplex PCR using the deep immunoSEQ assay. Extracted genomic DNA from each cell subset was spread evenly across all wells of several immunoSEQ 96-well plates, with each plate serving as a replicate. For sorted subsets, each replicate PCR was loaded with about 0.2 ug genomic DNA, equivalent to about 33,000 T cell genomes. Purified libraries were quantified with a Qubit 3.0 fluorometer, sized on a Bioanalyzer 2100, and re-quantified with the KAPA Library Quantification kit. Every immunoSEQ 96-well plate was sequenced on a separate single-read 150-cycle Illumina NextSeq 550 flow cell. Per the authors' processing: Because only junctional sequences without quality scores were contained in the immunoSEQ output, filtering matching that applied to full-length reads could not be performed. To assign V/J genes and CDR3, sequences were annotated against IMGT germline references using PyIR, a Python wrapper for IgBLAST v1.9. Any read was removed if the V/J assignment was weak (E-value above 1e-6), the CDR3 was missing, or the read contained stop codons, out-of-frame junctions, or ambiguous translated residues. A V3J clonotype was defined by an identical inferred V gene, J gene, and CDR3 amino acid sequence. Percentage overlap between repertoires was calculated by dividing the number of shared unique clonotypes by the size of the smaller repertoire. Three approaches were used to assess repertoire richness: RTK rarefaction, the Chao1 estimator, and Recon v2.1 estimates of unobserved clonotypes. For all TCRbeta clonotypes obtained by the gDNA method from several donors, generation probabilities were computed with OLGA. Imported from immuneACCESS, the table was reduced by TCRdb to in-frame sequences with V and J called. These copies leave out some clones; in studies compared against another copy, an unresolved V gene accounts for under half, and the cause of the remainder is not known. V, J and clone size are those of that table, while D and trimming were read from the DNA. Present in this sample are over a million clones, 95% to 97% of which were seen just once. Approximately 1.2% of the sample is held by the ten biggest clonotypes.

The V and J segments used are TRBV7-8 and TRBJ1-1; too little of a D gene remains to name it. Source material: naive CD4+ T cells sorted from blood. The cell subset or site label, read with the paper, signifies: CD45RA+ positively selected. The receptor's source is a man younger than 45 in good health. The CDR3 sequence is CASSPGINTEAFF. The sequenced DNA: TGTGCCAGCAGCCCCGGGATAAACACTGAAGCTTTCTTT.